The present T cell receptor (beta chain) was sequenced within a study of cytomegalovirus exposure and HLA in healthy donors. The V segment lost 3 bases and the J segment 5 bases; nucleotides outside the gene matches: 8. Germline CDR1 and CDR2: MDHEN and SYDVKM. CDR3 length: 15 residues. PCR primers comprised 60 Vbeta and 13 Jbeta primers. Produced via immunoSEQ multiplex PCR; TCRdb's table is partial and in-frame only. Of some 130,000 clones in the sample, about 74% were seen once. The rearrangement uses TRBV28 and TRBJ2-5; 8 positions match TRBD1. The clonotype comes from a man between 25 and 39 years old in good health and CMV-seronegative. Input material: PBMCs. CDR3 in DNA: TGTGCCAGCAGTTTCCGGACTGCAGGGGGCGAGACCCAGTACTTC. Its protein product is CASSFRTAGGETQYF.